This TCR beta chain derives from a study of cytomegalovirus exposure and HLA in healthy donors. PCR used 60 Vbeta primers and 13 Jbeta primers. Method: immunoSEQ multiplex PCR; TCRdb's copy keeps in-frame clones and lacks some. The sample has about 180,000 clones, approximately 81% seen once. V lost 4 bases to trimming and J lost 6 bases; unmatched junction nucleotides: 18. Germline CDR1 is LNHDA and CDR2 is SQIVND (reference sequence). CDR3 size: 19 residues. This chain connects TRBV19 to TRBJ2-7, with TRBD2 matching over 13 bases. The clonotype comes from a male donor in good health and CMV-seronegative. The specimen sequenced was PBMCs. The CDR3 here is CASSKRTSGSSQSSREQYF. CDR3 nucleotides: TGTGCCAGTAGTAAGAGGACTAGCGGGAGTTCCCAAAGCTCACGCGAGCAGTACTTC.